This paragraph reports one T cell receptor (beta chain). Antigen unknown. The germline CDR1 and CDR2 sequences are MNHEY and SVGEGT. V was trimmed by 0 bases and J by 2 bases, leaving 10 bases between them. This CDR3 has 15 amino acids. These data belong to a study of T cell repertoires in cytomegalovirus infection. Study-wide background: As its CMV epitopes, the study selected recently identified HLA-C-restricted and well-studied HLA-B-restricted targets. Indications of both CMV infection and matching HLA type were provided by public TCR beta signatures.

The study's findings and limits: In two of eight donors, the top clonotype was HLA-C-restricted CMV-specific.

TCRdb passed the reads through MiXCR, listing each CDR3 protein once. This table holds fewer than 900,000 distinct CDR3 sequences, 25% to 35% found once. The receptor was isolated from a human donor in good health (CMV status not recorded). Some clones in this sample may be carry-over from other donors' samples. Sample: cultured CD8+ T cells from PBMCs, taken from culture after CMV antigen stimulation. The V call is TRBV6-2 or TRBV6-3, the J call TRBJ2-5, with D hard to call. CDR3 nucleotide sequence: TGTGCCAGCAGTTACTCTCCAGCCTCTCAAGAGACCCAGTACTTC. Amino acid sequence: CASSYSPASQETQYF.